Below are 29 T cell receptor beta chains sequenced from a single sample in a study of CD8 T cells in ankylosing spondylitis. No antigen has been assigned to these receptors. General study results and limits: Several highly homologous variants made up a TCR beta motif, and this motif appeared characteristic of ankylosing spondylitis blood.

TCRdb re-called the 5' RACE reads through MiXCR, storing one row per CDR3 protein. The sample lists 450,000 to 550,000 distinct CDR3 sequences; 5.3% were seen once. What was sequenced was blood, either unsorted or a sorted T cell fraction (not recorded which). The receptors were gathered from a male donor with ankylosing spondylitis.

In its sample, this clonotype was seen a few times. The chain is built from TRBV27 and TRBJ1-5, with D hard to call. Trimming cost V 3 bases and J 0 bases, with 9 bases left between them. CDR3 size: 15 residues. Germline-derived CDR1 and CDR2 are MNHEY and SMNVEV (reference sequence). The DNA for the CDR3 is TGTGCCAGCAGTTTTAGGCCTTATAGCAATCAGCCCCAGCATTTT. This gives the protein CASSFRPYSNQPQHF.

This clonotype was seen ten or more times. J is TRBJ1-1 and V is TRBV5-1; no clear D. CDR3 length: 14 amino acids. V shed 4 bases and J shed 10 bases, with 20 bases lying between them. The germline V gene has CDR1 SGHRS and CDR2 YFSETQ. The CDR3 region is CASSDSSNEVVAFF. CDR3 DNA sequence: TGCGCCAGCAGCGATTCCTCTAATGAAGTTGTAGCTTTCTTT.

This clonotype was picked up many times. V usage is TRBV10-3 and J usage is TRBJ2-1, with a possible D match to TRBD1 (6 bases). V shed 2 bases and J shed 4 bases, with 6 bases lying between them. This CDR3 region has 13 residues. The germline V gene has CDR1 ENHRY and CDR2 SYGVKD. This chain's CDR3 is CAISEDRYNEQFF. The CDR3 DNA reads as TGTGCCATCAGTGAGGACAGGTACAATGAGCAGTTCTTC.

This clonotype came up many times. The chain uses TRBV7-2 and TRBJ2-3; unclear D gene. V was shortened by 5 bases and J by 2 bases, with 17 bases between the two germline ends. Germline lookup yields CDR1 SGHTA and CDR2 FQGNSA. The CDR3 spans 16 residues. The CDR3 sequence is CASSLKSYFITDTQYF. CDR3 sequence (DNA): TGTGCCAGCAGCCTGAAGAGCTACTTTATCACAGATACGCAGTATTTT.

Many counts were recorded for this clonotype. The chain carries TRBV5-1 and TRBJ2-7, with TRBD1 matching over 7 bases. V lost 5 bases, J lost 3 bases, and 5 bases stayed unmatched. The CDR3 is 13 amino acids. The germline gives CDR1 SGHRS, CDR2 YFSETQ. The chain's CDR3 is CASSRDSVYEQYF. The CDR3 coding sequence is TGCGCCAGCAGTCGGGACAGTGTCTACGAGCAGTACTTC.

V usage is TRBV18 and J usage is TRBJ2-1; D gene uncertain. This CDR3 is built from 15 residues. Trimming took off 3 bases at V and 2 bases at J, with 11 bases between the two ends. Germline assignment: CDR1 KGHSH and CDR2 LQKENI. The CDR3 bases are TGTGCCAGCTCACCCTCTAGGTTAACCTACAATGAGCAGTTCTTC. Translation: CASSPSRLTYNEQFF.

In this sample, this clonotype turned up many times. The chain employs TRBV5-1 and TRBJ1-3; 8 bases are shared with TRBD1. From germline, CDR1 is SGHRS and CDR2 YFSETQ. The length of the CDR3 is 14 residues. V shed 0 bases, J shed 6 bases, and the junction held 2 bases outside the gene matches. CDR3 loop: CASSLAGGENTIYF. As DNA, the CDR3 is TGCGCCAGCAGCTTGGCAGGGGGCGAAAACACCATATATTTT.

This clonotype was found many times. The chain couples TRBV20-1 to TRBJ1-2, with D perhaps TRBD1 (5 bases). Germline CDR1 reads DFQATT; CDR2 reads SNEGSKA (reference sequence). This CDR3 spans 13 amino acids. Trimming took off 6 bases at V and 4 bases at J, with 15 bases between the two ends. CDR3 amino acids: CSANPHGTYGYTF. CDR3 bases: TGCAGTGCAAACCCCCACGGGACCTATGGCTACACCTTC.

This clonotype was seen ten or more times. One base away lies a much larger clone, so this may be a sequencing read error. The chain carries TRBV7-9 and TRBJ2-3; the D is unclear. The CDR3 spans 13 residues. Trimming pared 5 bases from V and 0 bases from J, leaving 6 bases between. Germline V gene lookup returns CDR1 SEHNR and CDR2 FQNEAQ (reference sequence). CDR3 residues: CASSIGSTDTQYF. CDR3 nucleotides: TGTGCCAGCAGCATTGGTAGCACAGATACGCAGTATTTT.

This clonotype was observed a handful of times. This chain joins TRBV25-1 and TRBJ2-1, with 11 bases lining up with TRBD2. The CDR3 runs 16 residues. The ends lost 0 bases at V and 6 bases at J; junction bases unmatched: 4. Germline V gene sequence: CDR1 MGHDK, CDR2 SYGVNS. CDR3 protein: CASSEYSGRVSNEQFF. CDR3 nucleotides: TGTGCCAGCAGTGAATATAGCGGGAGGGTCTCCAATGAGCAGTTCTTC.

This clonotype was seen repeatedly, ten times or more. The gene calls are TRBV27 and TRBJ2-2; 7 bases fit TRBD1. Germline V gene lookup returns CDR1 MNHEY and CDR2 SMNVEV (reference sequence). V trimming: 2 bases; J trimming: 5 bases; junction bases outside the gene matches: 8. The length of the CDR3 is 16 residues. The CDR3 DNA reads as TGTGCCAGCAGTTTAGTGGGGGCAGGGGGAACCGGGGAGCTGTTTTTT. This sequence encodes CASSLVGAGGTGELFF.

This clonotype showed up many times. The chain recombines TRBV5-1 with TRBJ2-2; 7 bases line up with TRBD1. Trimming cost V 0 bases and J 7 bases; bases outside gene matches: 6. The CDR3 sequence is 15 residues long. Germline CDR1 SGHRS, CDR2 YFSETQ. CDR3: CASSLGQGEVGELFF. The CDR3 region has the DNA TGCGCCAGCAGCTTGGGACAGGGTGAAGTCGGGGAGCTGTTTTTT.

This clonotype was counted at least ten times. This chain connects TRBV12-3 or TRBV12-4 to TRBJ1-1; 8 positions match TRBD1. The CDR3 totals 16 residues. Trimming removed 3 bases from V and 6 bases from J; junction bases left unmatched: 12. CDR3: CASSFGAGGISSEAFF. CDR3 nucleotide sequence: TGTGCCAGCAGTTTTGGGGCAGGGGGCATTTCCTCTGAAGCTTTCTTT.

The chain combines TRBV27 with TRBJ2-7; D is tentatively TRBD1 or TRBD2 (6 bases each). Trimming removed 5 bases at V and 5 bases at J, with 22 bases between. The CDR3 totals 16 residues. Germline CDR1 MNHEY, CDR2 SMNVEV (reference sequence). CDR3 region: CASSTPRGRGKNEQYF. CDR3 sequence (DNA): TGTGCCAGCAGTACTCCCCGGGGGCGCGGGAAGAACGAGCAGTACTTC.

This clonotype occurred many times. The chain employs TRBV20-1 and TRBJ1-6; D gene unclear. There are 13 residues in the CDR3. In germline, CDR1 is DFQATT, CDR2 SNEGSKA (reference sequence). The V gene lost 3 bases and the J gene lost 7 bases, with 10 bases spanning the gap. The CDR3 is CSASPDPNSPLHF. In DNA form, the CDR3 reads TGCAGTGCTAGCCCGGACCCCAATTCACCCCTCCACTTT.

This clonotype was seen many times. The rearrangement links TRBV6-5 to TRBJ2-2; D unclear. The CDR3 extends over 15 amino acids. Trimming left V 0 bases short and J 1 base short, with 6 bases between. CDR1 and CDR2 from the germline V gene are MNHEY and SVGAGI. CDR3: CASSYSGENTGELFF. In DNA form, the CDR3 reads TGTGCCAGCAGTTACTCTGGGGAGAACACCGGGGAGCTGTTTTTT.

This clonotype was detected a few times. V and J are TRBV10-3 and TRBJ2-5, with a tentative D call TRBD2 (6 bases). The CDR3 sequence is 12 residues long. V was clipped by 5 bases and J by 4 bases, with 8 bases between them. Germline values: CDR1 ENHRY, CDR2 SYGVKD. The CDR3 loop is CAISSGGETQYF. In nucleotides, the CDR3 is TGTGCCATCAGTTCCGGGGGAGAGACCCAGTACTTC.

The sample holds many counts of this clonotype. The chain combines TRBV5-1 with TRBJ2-3; D is possibly TRBD1 (5 bases). The CDR3 has 15 residues. V was trimmed by 4 bases and J by 2 bases, leaving 14 bases between them. Germline CDR1 reads SGHRS; CDR2 reads YFSETQ. The CDR3: CASSAPAGLTDTQYF. The CDR3 coding sequence is TGCGCCAGCAGCGCCCCAGCAGGGCTCACAGATACGCAGTATTTT.

This clonotype was recorded at least ten times. The CDR3 sequence is CASSYLTGTGSPIPPYNEQFF. The CDR3 DNA follows: TGTGCCAGCAGTTATTTGACCGGGACAGGCTCCCCCATCCCTCCTTACAATGAGCAGTTCTTC. The V and J genes are TRBV6-2 or TRBV6-3 and TRBJ2-1; 8 bases line up with TRBD1. J gave up 4 bases and V 3 bases, and 23 bases lay outside the gene matches. The CDR3 has 21 amino acids. Germline values: CDR1 MNHEY, CDR2 SVGEGT.

In its sample, this clonotype was seen many times. V is TRBV20-1 and J is TRBJ2-1; 14 bases match TRBD2. This CDR3 comprises 15 residues. V gave up 6 bases and J gave up 8 bases; unmatched junction bases: 9. CDR1 and CDR2 (germline): DFQATT, SNEGSKA (reference sequence). CDR3 in DNA: TGCAGTGCACCGGGACTAGCGGGAGAACGGGATGAGCAGTTCTTC. Protein sequence: CSAPGLAGERDEQFF.

In its sample, this clonotype was seen many times. The chain has TRBV7-2 and TRBJ1-5; D might be TRBD1 (6 bases). The CDR3 extends over 15 amino acids. Trimming left V 5 bases short and J 6 bases short, with 17 bases between. Germline CDR1 SGHTA, CDR2 FQGNSA. The CDR3 region has the DNA TGTGCCAGCAGCGGAAAGACAGGCCCAGGTCAGCCCCAGCATTTT. It is translated as CASSGKTGPGQPQHF.

This clonotype was seen ten or more times. The J gene is TRBJ1-2, the V gene TRBV6-2 or TRBV6-3, with D unclear. The germline gives CDR1 MNHEY, CDR2 SVGEGT. V lost 7 bases and J 0 bases, leaving 12 bases between the germline ends. This CDR3 comprises 14 residues. The CDR3 coding sequence is TGTGCCAGCAAGAATAGCGGCTCTAACTATGGCTACACCTTC. Its protein is CASKNSGSNYGYTF.

The CDR3 loop reads CSARDIKREGYNEQFF. Written as DNA, the CDR3 is TGCAGTGCTAGAGATATTAAGCGGGAGGGCTACAATGAGCAGTTCTTC. The genes are TRBV20-1 and TRBJ2-1; 10 bases fit TRBD2. This CDR3 spans 16 amino acids. Germline CDR1 is DFQATT and CDR2 is SNEGSKA (reference sequence). Trimming took 0 bases from V and 3 from J; bases not matched to a gene: 5.

This clonotype was counted at least ten times. This chain joins TRBV20-1 and TRBJ2-7; D gene uncertain. The V and J ends lost 1 base and 4 bases respectively, with 5 bases between them. The CDR3 is 11 residues long. Germline CDR1 is DFQATT and CDR2 is SNEGSKA (reference sequence). This CDR3 reads CSARVRYEQYF. The CDR3 DNA follows: TGCAGTGCTAGAGTCAGGTACGAGCAGTACTTC.

This clonotype was seen many times. The rearrangement joins TRBV20-1 to TRBJ2-1; the D call may be TRBD1 or TRBD2 (6 bases each). CDR1 and CDR2 from the germline V gene are DFQATT and SNEGSKA (reference sequence). Trimming cost V 3 bases and J 9 bases, with 24 bases left between them. CDR3 length equals 16 residues. The CDR3 DNA is TGCAGTGCTAGGTATCCGGGTACGGGTGGAGGGGGTGAGCAGTTCTTC. It codes for CSARYPGTGGGGEQFF.

This clonotype occurred many times. The chain recombines TRBV28 with TRBJ1-3; no firm D call. The CDR3 covers 14 residues. Between the trimmed V and J ends, which lost 5 bases and 4 bases, there was a span of 12 bases. Germline CDR1 reads MDHEN; CDR2 reads SYDVKM. Here the CDR3 reads CASSLVGRGNTIYF. The CDR3, as DNA: TGTGCCAGCAGTCTCGTCGGGCGAGGAAACACCATATATTTT.

Notes on this clonotype: A read error may produce the germline difference seen at one junction end. The chain is built from TRBV5-1 and TRBJ2-7; D gene uncertain. Germline V lookup: CDR1 SGHRS, CDR2 YFSETQ. The CDR3 runs to 11 residues. The CDR3 sequence is CASSSTYEQHF. CDR3 nucleotides: TGCGCCAGCAGCTCAACCTACGAGCAGCACTTC.

This clonotype has more than one count but fewer than ten. J is TRBJ2-7 and V is TRBV6-1; 11 bases line up with TRBD1. This CDR3 has 15 amino acids. The germline CDR1 and CDR2 sequences are MNHNS and SASEGT. The junction had 8 bases not matched to a gene; V was cut back by 8 bases and J by 2 bases. CDR3 DNA: TGTGCCAGCCGTCCGGGACAGGGGGTTACCTACGAGCAGTACTTC. Translation gives CASRPGQGVTYEQYF.

This clonotype has a count of ten or more. CDR3 bases: TGTGCCAGCAGTCGAGCGGGAGACACCTACGAGCAGTACTTC. This encodes CASSRAGDTYEQYF. The rearrangement links TRBV6-1 to TRBJ2-7; TRBD2 matches 8 bases. There are 14 residues in the CDR3. V was clipped by 5 bases and J by 2 bases; unmatched bases: 5. CDR1 is MNHNS, CDR2 SASEGT, per germline.